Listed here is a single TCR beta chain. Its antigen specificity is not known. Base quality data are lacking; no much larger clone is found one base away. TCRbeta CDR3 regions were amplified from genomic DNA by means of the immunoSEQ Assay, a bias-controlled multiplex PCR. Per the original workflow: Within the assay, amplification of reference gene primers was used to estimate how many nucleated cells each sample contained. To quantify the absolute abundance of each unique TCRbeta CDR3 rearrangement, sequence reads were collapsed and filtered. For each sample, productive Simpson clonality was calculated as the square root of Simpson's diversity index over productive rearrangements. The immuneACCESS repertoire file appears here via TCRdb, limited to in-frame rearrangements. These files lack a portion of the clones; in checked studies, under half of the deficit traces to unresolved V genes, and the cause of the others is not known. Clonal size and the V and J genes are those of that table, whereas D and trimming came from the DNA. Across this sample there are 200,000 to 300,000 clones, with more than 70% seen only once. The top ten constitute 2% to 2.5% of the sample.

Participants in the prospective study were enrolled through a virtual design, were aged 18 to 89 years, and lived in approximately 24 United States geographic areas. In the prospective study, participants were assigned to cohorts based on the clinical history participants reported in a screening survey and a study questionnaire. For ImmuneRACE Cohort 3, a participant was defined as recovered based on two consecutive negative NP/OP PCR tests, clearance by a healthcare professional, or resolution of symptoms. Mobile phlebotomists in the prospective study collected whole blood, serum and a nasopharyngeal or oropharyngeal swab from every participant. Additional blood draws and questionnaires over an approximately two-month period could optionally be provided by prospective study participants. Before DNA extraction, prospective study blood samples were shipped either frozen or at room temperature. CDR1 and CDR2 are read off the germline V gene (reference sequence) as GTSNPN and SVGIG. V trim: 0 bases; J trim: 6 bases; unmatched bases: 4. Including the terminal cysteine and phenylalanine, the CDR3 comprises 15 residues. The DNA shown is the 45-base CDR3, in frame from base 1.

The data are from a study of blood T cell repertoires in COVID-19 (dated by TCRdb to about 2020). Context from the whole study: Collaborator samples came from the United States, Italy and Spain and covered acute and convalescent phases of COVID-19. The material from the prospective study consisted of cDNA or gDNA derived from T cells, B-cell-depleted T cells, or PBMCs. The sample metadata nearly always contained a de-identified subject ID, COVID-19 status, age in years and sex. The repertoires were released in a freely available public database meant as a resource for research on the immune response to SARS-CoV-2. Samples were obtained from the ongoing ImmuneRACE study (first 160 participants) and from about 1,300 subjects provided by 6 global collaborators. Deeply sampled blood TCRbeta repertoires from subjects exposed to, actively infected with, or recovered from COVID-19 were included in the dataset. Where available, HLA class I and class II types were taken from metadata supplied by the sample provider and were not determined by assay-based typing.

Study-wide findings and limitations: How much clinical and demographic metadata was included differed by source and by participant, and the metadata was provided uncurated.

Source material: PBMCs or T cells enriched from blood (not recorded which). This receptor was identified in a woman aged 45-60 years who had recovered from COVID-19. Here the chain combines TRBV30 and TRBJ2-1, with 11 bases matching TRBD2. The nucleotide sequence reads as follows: TGTGCCTGGAGTGTACAGCTAGCGGGAGGCAATGAGCAGTTCTTC. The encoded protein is CAWSVQLAGGNEQFF.